Listed here are 14 T cell receptor beta chains from one sample, sequenced in a study of identical twins. TCRdb re-derived calls from the 5' RACE reads in MiXCR, one entry per CDR3 protein. The sample carries under 1 million distinct CDR3 sequences, over 9% recorded once. These data were also reused for a study on yellow fever vaccine responses in identical twins.

The sample consisted of PBMCs. The receptors originated from a woman younger than 35 in good health.

The J gene is TRBJ2-1, the V gene TRBV28, with unresolved D. Trimming removed 4 bases from V and 12 bases from J, with 16 bases in between. The CDR3 runs to 13 residues. Per germline, CDR1 MDHEN and CDR2 SYDVKM. The DNA of the CDR3 is TGTGCCAGCAGTTCCGGCCCCTCTCGCGGGCAGTTCTTC. This gives the protein CASSSGPSRGQFF.

The table lists this clonotype with a few counts. This chain connects TRBV4-1 to TRBJ2-4; either TRBD1 or TRBD2 may fit D (5 bases each). Germline assignment: CDR1 MGHRA and CDR2 YSYEKL. V dropped 3 bases and J dropped 5 bases, with 11 bases sitting between them. The CDR3 contains 14 residues. CDR3 coding DNA: TGCGCCAGCAGCCACCGGGACGGAGAAAACATTCAGTACTTC. Protein sequence: CASSHRDGENIQYF.

This clonotype appeared a few times. The chain is built from TRBV2 and TRBJ1-1, with D perhaps matching TRBD1 (5 bases). The CDR3 is 14 amino acids. Trimming stripped 2 bases from V and 0 bases from J, with 7 bases between. The germline gives CDR1 SNHLY, CDR2 FYNNEI. The CDR3 here is CASSETQVNTEAFF. CDR3 in DNA: TGTGCCAGCAGTGAAACACAGGTGAACACTGAAGCTTTCTTT.

The chain has TRBV27 and TRBJ2-3; TRBD2 aligns across 8 bases. The CDR3 sequence is 17 residues long. Trimming took 6 bases from V and 4 from J; bases not matched to a gene: 15. Germline V lookup: CDR1 MNHEY, CDR2 SMNVEV (reference sequence). The CDR3 DNA reads as TGTGCCAGCAGCCCCCGAAGTTCGGGAGGGCGGTCAGATACGCAGTATTTT. This gives the protein CASSPRSSGGRSDTQYF.

This clonotype appeared many times. For the CDR3, the DNA is TGTGCCAGCAGTGCCCTCGGGAATTCACCCCTCCACTTT. This sequence encodes CASSALGNSPLHF. The rearrangement links TRBV2 to TRBJ1-6; D unresolved. The germline V gene encodes CDR1 SNHLY and CDR2 FYNNEI. Between the trimmed V and J ends, which lost 4 bases and 7 bases, there was a span of 8 bases. This CDR3 contains 13 residues.

This clonotype was found a few times. The rearrangement links TRBV18 to TRBJ1-2; 8 nucleotides agree with TRBD1. This CDR3 spans 17 amino acids. V was pared by 0 bases and J by 5 bases, with 11 bases of the junction left unmatched. Germline CDR1 reads KGHSH; CDR2 reads LQKENI. This CDR3 reads CASSPPHAQGAQYGYTF. Written as DNA, the CDR3 is TGTGCCAGCTCACCACCGCATGCGCAGGGGGCGCAATATGGCTACACCTTC.

This clonotype has only a few counts. The rearrangement joins TRBV12-3 or TRBV12-4 to TRBJ1-1; 7 bases agree with TRBD1. The CDR3 runs 21 residues. With V trimmed by 0 bases and J by 7 bases, 26 bases remained unmatched. CDR3 loop: CASSLAGTATEIPRYPGEAFF. The CDR3 DNA is TGTGCCAGCAGTTTAGCGGGGACAGCCACCGAAATACCCCGCTACCCTGGTGAAGCTTTCTTT.

The chain uses TRBV11-1 and TRBJ2-1, with D perhaps assigned TRBD1 or TRBD2 (6 bases each). This CDR3 spans 19 amino acids. Trimming cost V 4 bases and J 0 bases, with 22 bases left between them. The V gene's germline CDR1 is SGHAT and CDR2 FQDESV (reference sequence). The DNA of the CDR3 is TGTGCCAGCAGCTCGGGAGCTATTAGGGGGATCGGCTCCTACAATGAGCAGTTCTTC. Translation: CASSSGAIRGIGSYNEQFF.

This clonotype came up a few times. J is TRBJ2-7 and V is TRBV27; D is unresolved. Germline CDR1 is MNHEY and CDR2 is SMNVEV (reference sequence). The CDR3 loop spans 15 amino acids. V gave up 6 bases and J gave up 1 base, with 16 bases separating them. CDR3 in amino acids: CASRLTAGSSYEQYF. CDR3 in DNA: TGTGCCAGCAGACTAACGGCCGGGTCTTCCTACGAGCAGTACTTC.

This clonotype was observed a few times. This rearrangement joins TRBV20-1 to TRBJ2-2, with 8 bases fitting TRBD2. The CDR3 length is 16 residues. J lost 1 base, V lost 5 bases, and 9 bases had no gene match. CDR1 is DFQATT and CDR2 is SNEGSKA in the germline V gene (reference sequence). The CDR3 loop reads CSAPPERGWNTGELFF. The CDR3 coding sequence is TGCAGTGCTCCTCCAGAGCGGGGGTGGAACACCGGGGAGCTGTTTTTT.

This clonotype was detected a few times. The chain joins TRBV20-1 to TRBJ1-1, with TRBD1 identical over 8 bases. The CDR3 spans 17 residues. Unmatched junction bases numbered 18, after V lost 6 bases and J lost 3 bases. Germline lookup yields CDR1 DFQATT and CDR2 SNEGSKA (reference sequence). CDR3 sequence reads: CSAGIVHARGLDTEAFF. Written as DNA, the CDR3 is TGCAGTGCCGGCATCGTTCACGCCAGGGGGCTGGACACTGAAGCTTTCTTT.

This clonotype was seen only a few times. This chain connects TRBV5-1 to TRBJ2-7, with D perhaps TRBD1 (5 bases). This CDR3 is 13 amino acids long. Germline V lookup: CDR1 SGHRS, CDR2 YFSETQ. V lost 7 bases and J lost 3, with 14 bases in between. The DNA of the CDR3 is TGCGCCAGCGGCTCCGACCAGGGCTACGAGCAGTACTTC. Its translation is CASGSDQGYEQYF.

The chain links TRBV4-1 to TRBJ1-2; D gene ambiguous. The ends were cut back, 0 bases at V and 6 bases at J, with 14 bases in the middle. CDR1 is MGHRA, CDR2 YSYEKL, per germline. The CDR3 extends over 15 amino acids. This CDR3 is CASSQDSWGLDGYTF. For the CDR3, the DNA is TGCGCCAGCAGCCAAGATTCTTGGGGTCTGGATGGCTACACCTTC.

This clonotype was observed a handful of times. The rearrangement uses TRBV7-3 and TRBJ2-1; a possible D gene is TRBD1 (6 bases). V was shortened by 3 bases and J by 7 bases, with 16 bases between the two germline ends. This CDR3 region has 15 residues. The germline V gene has CDR1 SGHTA and CDR2 FQGTGA. CDR3 sequence (DNA): TGTGCCAGCAGCTTGGGGGCAGGGGTGGGAAATGAGCAGTTCTTC. Translation: CASSLGAGVGNEQFF.